What follows are 24 T cell receptor beta chains derived from one specimen sequenced in a study of blood T cell repertoires in COVID-19. The table came from immunoSEQ multiplex PCR; TCRdb's copy has only in-frame clones and leaves some out. Among roughly 320,000 clones, 85% were seen once, and the ten largest hold 7.2%. The sequencing input was peripheral blood. The source is a human donor in a cohort sampled during active COVID-19.

V gene TRBV5-4 combines with J gene TRBJ1-1, with a possible D match to TRBD1 (6 bases). Germline CDR1 SGHNT, CDR2 YYREEE (reference sequence). The V end lost 2 bases, the J end lost 4 bases, and 12 bases lay between the germline ends. The CDR3 consists of 14 residues. CDR3 nucleotides: TGTGCCAGCAGCTTTTACAGGGCCGGCACTGAAGCTTTCTTT. Residues: CASSFYRAGTEAFF.

The chain is built from TRBV19 and TRBJ1-2; no reliable D call. V was trimmed by 8 bases and J by 2 bases, leaving 12 bases between them. CDR3 length: 13 amino acids. Germline loops: CDR1 LNHDA, CDR2 SQIVND (reference sequence). The CDR3 reads CASPALLNYGYTF. Written as DNA, the CDR3 is TGTGCCAGTCCCGCACTTCTCAACTATGGCTACACCTTC.

The table lists this clone with many counts. At one of its ends the junction is not consistent with the germline gene, which may arise from a read error. The chain employs TRBV7-9 and TRBJ2-7; D is unresolved. In germline, CDR1 is SEHNR, CDR2 FQNEAQ (reference sequence). This CDR3 comprises 13 residues. The CDR3 protein is CASSSERSFEQYF. The CDR3 DNA follows: TGTGCCAGCAGCTCGGAGAGGTCCTTCGAGCAGTACTTC.

The chain employs TRBV19 and TRBJ1-2; a possible D gene is TRBD1 (5 bases). The CDR3 has 13 residues. Per germline, CDR1 LNHDA and CDR2 SQIVND (reference sequence). Trimming stripped 7 bases from V and 4 bases from J, with 13 bases between. The CDR3 region is CASTYRISYGYTF. In nucleotides, the CDR3 is TGTGCCAGTACCTACAGGATATCCTATGGCTACACCTTC.

The chain couples TRBV6-1 to TRBJ1-2; 7 nucleotides agree with TRBD1. This CDR3 comprises 14 residues. Germline V CDR1 and CDR2: MNHNS, SASEGT. V shed 7 bases and J 3 bases; nucleotides not matched to a gene: 8. The CDR3, as DNA: TGTGCCAGCAACGGCCAGGGGGTTTACTATGGCTACACCTTC. It codes for CASNGQGVYYGYTF.

The chain uses TRBV6-4 and TRBJ1-2; 8 nucleotides agree with TRBD1. CDR1 MRHNA and CDR2 SNTAGT come from the germline V gene. The J segment lost 6 bases and the V segment lost 5 bases, leaving 5 bases of the junction unmatched. The CDR3 runs to 13 residues. CDR3 sequence: CASSRTGRNGYTF. DNA for the CDR3: TGTGCCAGCAGTAGGACAGGGAGGAATGGCTACACCTTC.

The chain couples TRBV19 to TRBJ2-7; 8 nucleotides match TRBD1. V gave up 10 bases and J gave up 6 bases; unmatched junction bases: 8. CDR1 and CDR2 from the germline V gene are LNHDA and SQIVND (reference sequence). The CDR3 sequence is 12 residues long. DNA for the CDR3: TGTGCCACTTCGCTGACAGGGGTCGAGCAGTACTTC. The encoded protein is CATSLTGVEQYF. The full variable domain, completed using reference TRBV19 and TRBJ2-7, is DGGITQSPKYLFRKEGQNVTLSCEQNLNHDAMYWYRQDPGQGLRLIYYSQIVNDFQKGDIAEGYSVSREKKESFPLTVTSAQKNPTAFYLCATSLTGVEQYFGPGTRLTVT.

The rearrangement links TRBV3-1 (or the pseudogene TRBV3-2) to TRBJ1-4; possibly TRBD1 for D (6 bases). The CDR3 is 13 residues long. CDR1 LGHDT and CDR2 YNNKEL come from the germline V gene (reference sequence). With 6 bases removed from V and 6 bases from J, the gap between germline ends came to 11 bases. CDR3 sequence reads: CASRRTVDEKLFF. CDR3 bases: TGTGCCAGCAGACGGACAGTTGATGAAAAACTGTTTTTT.

This chain uses TRBV2 with TRBJ1-5; the D gene is possibly TRBD1 (5 bases). CDR3 length: 14 residues. Germline CDR1 SNHLY, CDR2 FYNNEI. Trimming removed 6 bases at V and 0 bases at J, with 9 bases between. In DNA form, the CDR3 reads TGTGCCAGCAGAGGACAAGATAGCAATCAGCCCCAGCATTTT. Its translation: CASRGQDSNQPQHF.

This sequence joins TRBV19 and TRBJ2-1, with TRBD1 matching 9 bases. This CDR3 has 15 residues. V was clipped by 5 bases and J by 4 bases; unmatched bases: 6. Germline CDR1 reads LNHDA; CDR2 reads SQIVND (reference sequence). CDR3 amino acids: CASSETGGMYNEQFF. The CDR3 coding sequence is TGTGCCAGTAGTGAAACAGGGGGCATGTACAATGAGCAGTTCTTC.

The rearrangement links TRBV25-1 to TRBJ1-3, with no clear D. The CDR3 covers 15 residues. Trimming removed 3 bases at V and 0 bases at J, with 9 bases between. CDR1 is MGHDK and CDR2 is SYGVNS in the germline V gene. The CDR3, as DNA: TGTGCCAGCAGTGAGGGAGGACTCTCTGGAAACACCATATATTTT. Its translation: CASSEGGLSGNTIYF.

V and J are TRBV7-9 and TRBJ1-6; possible D gene TRBD1, 6 bases. Germline assignment: CDR1 SEHNR and CDR2 FQNEAQ (reference sequence). This CDR3 is built from 14 residues. The V gene lost 5 bases and the J gene lost 9 bases, with 14 bases spanning the gap. CDR3 in DNA: TGTGCCAGCAGCCAAGACAGGATGAGTTCACCCCTCCACTTT. This sequence encodes CASSQDRMSSPLHF.

This chain joins TRBV19 and TRBJ2-4; tentative D call: TRBD2 (6 bases). V dropped 8 bases and J dropped 1 base, with 27 bases sitting between them. Germline lookup yields CDR1 LNHDA and CDR2 SQIVND (reference sequence). The CDR3 totals 19 residues. For the CDR3, the DNA is TGTGCCAGTCTTGGAGGGCAGGGCGTCTCGACGGGTGCCAAAAACATTCAGTACTTC. It codes for CASLGGQGVSTGAKNIQYF. The whole variable domain, filled in from reference TRBV19 and TRBJ2-4, reads DGGITQSPKYLFRKEGQNVTLSCEQNLNHDAMYWYRQDPGQGLRLIYYSQIVNDFQKGDIAEGYSVSREKKESFPLTVTSAQKNPTAFYLCASLGGQGVSTGAKNIQYFGAGTRLSVL.

This chain links TRBV20-1 with TRBJ2-1; D ambiguous. CDR1 and CDR2 from the germline V gene are DFQATT and SNEGSKA (reference sequence). Trimming shortened V by 4 bases and J by 9 bases, and 10 bases separated the two germline ends. The CDR3 contains 11 residues. The CDR3 region has the DNA TGCAGTGCTACCCCGACACGTGAGCAGTTCTTC. Protein: CSATPTREQFF.

This sequence joins TRBV29-1 and TRBJ1-2; TRBD1 might be the D (5 bases). Germline assignment: CDR1 SQVTM and CDR2 ANQGSEA. The CDR3 has 13 residues. V dropped 5 bases and J dropped 3 bases, with 13 bases sitting between them. The CDR3 protein is CSVSPTAYYGYTF. The CDR3 DNA reads as TGCAGCGTTTCCCCGACAGCTTACTATGGCTACACCTTC.

CDR3 bases: TGTGCCTGGAGTGTCGGGACTAGCGCAAACATTCAGTACTTC. The encoded protein is CAWSVGTSANIQYF. This sequence joins TRBV30 and TRBJ2-4, with 10 bases identical to TRBD2. Germline loops: CDR1 GTSNPN, CDR2 SVGIG (reference sequence). J gave up 6 bases and V 0 bases, and 2 bases lay outside the gene matches. CDR3 length equals 14 residues.

V usage is TRBV5-4 and J usage is TRBJ2-7, with 10 bases matching TRBD1. Germline V gene lookup returns CDR1 SGHNT and CDR2 YYREEE (reference sequence). CDR3 length: 13 residues. The trim removed 2 bases at V and 5 bases at J, leaving 1 base unmatched. CDR3 sequence reads: CASSLGQGDEQYF. The CDR3 DNA is TGTGCCAGCAGCTTAGGACAGGGGGACGAGCAGTACTTC.

The chain recombines TRBV6-5 with TRBJ2-1; 11 positions match TRBD1. This CDR3 region has 16 residues. V lost 2 bases, J lost 7 bases, and 7 bases stayed unmatched. From germline, CDR1 is MNHEY and CDR2 SVGAGI. The CDR3 nucleotides read TGTGCCAGCAGTTACGGTGGACAGGGGGCGCAAAATGAGCAGTTCTTC. Its translation: CASSYGGQGAQNEQFF.

The chain joins TRBV1 to TRBJ2-7; TRBD1 is the table's D call and was not checked against the DNA. TRBV1 counts as a pseudogene. This CDR3 has 19 amino acids. CDR3 nucleotide sequence: TGCACCAGCAGCCAATCTGATTTTTTTATTGAGGACACACCCTACGAGCAGTACTTC. Translating it yields CTSSQSDFFIEDTPYEQYF.

The chain combines TRBV6-1 with TRBJ2-1, with 9 positions matching TRBD2. The CDR3 totals 16 residues. V lost 0 bases and J lost 2; bases outside the gene matches: 2. Germline V gene lookup returns CDR1 MNHNS and CDR2 SASEGT. The CDR3 here is CASSEAAGGTYNEQFF. DNA of the CDR3: TGTGCCAGCAGTGAAGCAGCGGGGGGTACCTACAATGAGCAGTTCTTC.

V gene TRBV15 combines with J gene TRBJ1-1, with unresolved D. The V end lost 0 bases, the J end lost 1 base, and 6 bases lay between the germline ends. Germline V CDR1 and CDR2: LNHNV, YYDKDF (reference sequence). The CDR3 totals 14 residues. CDR3 sequence reads: CATSRETSNTEAFF. CDR3 coding DNA: TGTGCCACCAGCAGAGAGACTTCGAACACTGAAGCTTTCTTT. Filled out from reference TRBV15 and TRBJ1-1, the complete variable domain reads DAMVIQNPRYQVTQFGKPVTLSCSQTLNHNVMYWYQQKSSQAPKLLFHYYDKDFNNEADTPDNFQSRRPNTSFCFLDIRSPGLGDTAMYLCATSRETSNTEAFFGQGTRLTVV.

Only one count was recorded for this clone. The rearrangement joins TRBV19 to TRBJ1-1; tentatively, D is TRBD1 (5 bases). The germline V gene has CDR1 LNHDA and CDR2 SQIVND (reference sequence). This CDR3 comprises 15 residues. V was shortened by 7 bases and J by 3 bases, with 18 bases between the two germline ends. As DNA, the CDR3 is TGTGCCAGTACCCTCTTGGGGGGATACTACACTGAAGCTTTCTTT. Residues: CASTLLGGYYTEAFF. The full variable domain, in which reference TRBV19 and TRBJ1-1 provide the parts outside the CDR3, is DGGITQSPKYLFRKEGQNVTLSCEQNLNHDAMYWYRQDPGQGLRLIYYSQIVNDFQKGDIAEGYSVSREKKESFPLTVTSAQKNPTAFYLCASTLLGGYYTEAFFGQGTRLTVV.

This clone showed up just once. V and J are TRBV5-1 and TRBJ2-7, with D hard to call. Trimming cost V 0 bases and J 3 bases, with 10 bases left between them. The germline V gene has CDR1 SGHRS and CDR2 YFSETQ. The CDR3 consists of 14 residues. This CDR3 is CASSLVNLVYEQYF. In DNA form, the CDR3 reads TGCGCCAGCAGCTTGGTCAACCTAGTCTACGAGCAGTACTTC.

The CDR3 nucleotides are TGTGCCTGGAGTAAGACAGGGGGCTCCTACGAGCAGTACTTC. It specifies CAWSKTGGSYEQYF. The genes are TRBV30 and TRBJ2-7; 9 nucleotides match TRBD1. V lost 2 bases, J lost 0 bases, and 2 bases stayed unmatched. Germline CDR1 and CDR2: GTSNPN and SVGIG (reference sequence). This CDR3 region has 14 residues. Filled out from reference TRBV30 and TRBJ2-7, the complete variable domain reads SQTIHQWPATLVQPVGSPLSLECTVEGTSNPNLYWYRQAAGRGLQLLFYSVGIGQISSEVPQNLSASRPQDRQFILSSKKLLLSDSGFYLCAWSKTGGSYEQYFGPGTRLTVT.